This passage covers 21 T cell receptor beta chains from one sample sequenced in a study of shared clonotypes between healthy human individuals. TCRdb keeps only in-frame clones here, not all; method: immunoSEQ multiplex PCR. The sample yields 1.6 million or so clones, approximately 98.5% seen once. The specimen was naive CD4+ T cells sorted from blood. Subset reported: CD45RA+ positively selected. Every receptor here comes from a man aged 30 to 39 in good health.

The V call is TRBV9, the J call TRBJ2-1; a weak D match, TRBD2 (6 bases). Per the germline V gene, CDR1 is SGDLS and CDR2 is YYNGEE. V gave up 4 bases and J gave up 3 bases, with 14 bases separating them. The CDR3 sequence is 15 residues long. CDR3 DNA sequence: TGTGCCAGCAGCCCACTTGGGGACTTCTACAATGAGCAGTTCTTC. Its protein is CASSPLGDFYNEQFF.

V gene TRBV27 combines with J gene TRBJ2-7; D ambiguous. The CDR3 runs 13 residues. V lost 4 bases and J 11 bases, leaving 18 bases between the germline ends. Per germline, CDR1 MNHEY and CDR2 SMNVEV (reference sequence). For the CDR3, the DNA is TGTGCCAGCAGTTCCCTTACTGCTTCAAGGGAGTACTTC. The encoded protein is CASSSLTASREYF.

The chain has TRBV6-1 and TRBJ2-2; 9 positions agree with TRBD1. V was pared by 4 bases and J by 4 bases, with 7 bases of the junction left unmatched. The CDR3 consists of 16 residues. Per the germline V gene, CDR1 is MNHNS and CDR2 is SASEGT. CDR3 DNA: TGTGCCAGCAGTGCCATTAGGACAGGGGTCACCGGGGAGCTGTTTTTT. This encodes CASSAIRTGVTGELFF.

As regards this clone: Other DNA sequences of this sample code for an identical CDR3. This chain links TRBV5-1 with TRBJ2-3; D gene unclear. CDR1 is SGHRS, CDR2 YFSETQ, per germline. The CDR3 totals 13 residues. Trimming removed 4 bases from V and 6 bases from J, with 12 bases in between. Here the CDR3 DNA reads TGCGCCAGCAGCCCTGCCGGCCCCGATACGCAGTATTTT. Translated, it gives CASSPAGPDTQYF.

The chain recombines TRBV11-2 with TRBJ2-3; D might be TRBD2 (6 bases). Germline CDR1 reads SGHAT; CDR2 reads FQNNGV. The CDR3 runs to 14 residues. V was pared by 4 bases and J by 1 base, with 9 bases between. The CDR3 loop reads CASSSRLGTDTQYF. The CDR3 bases are TGTGCCAGCAGCTCACGACTAGGCACAGATACGCAGTATTTT.

V usage is TRBV19 and J usage is TRBJ2-5, with TRBD2 matching over 8 bases. The CDR3 loop spans 16 amino acids. Germline V gene lookup returns CDR1 LNHDA and CDR2 SQIVND (reference sequence). V shed 3 bases, J shed 2 bases, and the junction held 8 bases outside the gene matches. The CDR3 nucleotides are TGTGCCAGTAGTATTCTAGGACTAGCAGCTCAAGAGACCCAGTACTTC. As protein: CASSILGLAAQETQYF.

The chain has TRBV7-9 and TRBJ2-4; weak D call: TRBD2 (6 bases). With 0 bases removed from V and 0 bases from J, the gap between germline ends came to 12 bases. Germline loops: CDR1 SEHNR, CDR2 FQNEAQ (reference sequence). The CDR3 is made up of 17 amino acids. The CDR3 reads CASSLADLGLAKNIQYF. DNA for the CDR3: TGTGCCAGCAGCTTAGCGGACTTGGGACTAGCCAAAAACATTCAGTACTTC.

The gene calls are TRBV28 and TRBJ2-1; 14 bases map to TRBD2. There are 17 residues in the CDR3. In germline, CDR1 is MDHEN, CDR2 SYDVKM. Trimming cost V 6 bases and J 9 bases; bases outside gene matches: 13. The CDR3 DNA reads TGTGCCAGCAGGATGGCGACTAGCGGGAGGGATTTCGGTGAGCAGTTCTTC. Translated: CASRMATSGRDFGEQFF.

The gene calls are TRBV10-1 and TRBJ2-1; TRBD2 agrees at 11 bases. The CDR3 covers 14 residues. Trimming at V came to 5 bases and at J to 6 bases, leaving 3 bases not matched to a gene. The germline V gene has CDR1 WNHNN and CDR2 SYGVQD (reference sequence). CDR3 in amino acids: CASSRLAGINEQFF. Written as DNA, the CDR3 is TGCGCCAGCAGTCGACTAGCGGGGATCAATGAGCAGTTCTTC.

The chain links TRBV2 to TRBJ1-1, with D hard to call. CDR1 is SNHLY, CDR2 FYNNEI, per germline. V lost 4 bases to trimming and J lost 6 bases, with 9 bases between them. This CDR3 has 12 residues. The CDR3 DNA reads as TGTGCCAGCAGTGCAATCGGCCCTGAAGCTTTCTTT. Encoded protein: CASSAIGPEAFF.

This chain links TRBV5-4 with TRBJ2-5, with 15 bases aligning to TRBD2. The V segment lost 4 bases and the J segment 2 bases; nucleotides outside the gene matches: 6. This CDR3 spans 17 amino acids. Per germline, CDR1 SGHNT and CDR2 YYREEE (reference sequence). CDR3: CASSVGTSGRFQETQYF. CDR3 coding DNA: TGTGCCAGCAGCGTCGGGACTAGCGGGAGGTTTCAAGAGACCCAGTACTTC.

The chain links TRBV5-4 to TRBJ1-1, with 8 bases fitting TRBD1. V trimming: 4 bases; J trimming: 4 bases; junction bases outside the gene matches: 9. The CDR3 has 15 residues. In germline, CDR1 is SGHNT, CDR2 YYREEE (reference sequence). The CDR3 protein is CASSTRQGPGTEAFF. CDR3 in DNA: TGTGCCAGCAGCACTAGACAGGGGCCGGGCACTGAAGCTTTCTTT.

This chain uses TRBV2 with TRBJ2-1; TRBD1 matches at 10 bases. Germline values: CDR1 SNHLY, CDR2 FYNNEI. The CDR3 is 14 amino acids. Unmatched junction bases numbered 2, after V lost 6 bases and J lost 3 bases. CDR3 DNA sequence: TGTGCCAGCAGGACAGGGGGCGGCTACAATGAGCAGTTCTTC. Protein: CASRTGGGYNEQFF.

A remark on this clone: This CDR3 is also generated by other DNA sequences in the sample. The rearrangement links TRBV28 to TRBJ2-7, with D hard to call. This CDR3 has 12 residues. V dropped 3 bases and J dropped 6 bases, with 9 bases sitting between them. In germline, CDR1 is MDHEN, CDR2 SYDVKM. The CDR3 nucleotides are TGTGCCAGCAGTTTGAACCGCGGCGAGCAGTACTTC. This translates into CASSLNRGEQYF.

The genes are TRBV21-1 and TRBJ2-7; the table assigns TRBD2, which was not confirmed against the DNA. TRBV21-1 is designated a pseudogene. The CDR3 has 15 residues. The DNA for the CDR3 is TGTGCCAGCTGGGCTTTACTAGAAGGCTCCTACGAGCAGTACTTC. It yields the protein CASWALLEGSYEQYF.

The chain recombines TRBV5-1 with TRBJ2-3, with TRBD2 identical over 15 bases. CDR3 length: 19 amino acids. Losses at the gene ends were 4 bases for V and 2 bases for J; bases not matched to a gene: 11. Germline loops: CDR1 SGHRS, CDR2 YFSETQ. CDR3 sequence reads: CASSLWTSGRAADTDTQYF. The CDR3 region has the DNA TGCGCCAGCAGCCTGTGGACTAGCGGGAGGGCGGCCGACACAGATACGCAGTATTTT.

This chain joins TRBV10-1 and TRBJ2-1; no firm D call. V was clipped by 0 bases and J by 7 bases, with 7 bases between them. The germline CDR1 and CDR2 sequences are WNHNN and SYGVQD (reference sequence). The CDR3 covers 13 residues. The CDR3 DNA follows: TGCGCCAGCAGTGAGTCTGGGGTGAATGAGCAGTTCTTC. It is translated as CASSESGVNEQFF.

This sequence joins TRBV29-1 and TRBJ2-7, with D maybe TRBD2 (6 bases). The CDR3 runs 11 residues. Trimming took 5 bases from V and 4 from J, leaving 9 bases between them. Germline V gene lookup returns CDR1 SQVTM and CDR2 ANQGSEA. DNA of the CDR3: TGCAGCGTTCGTCGGGGGTACGAGCAGTACTTC. Its translation is CSVRRGYEQYF.

The rearrangement uses TRBV7-9 and TRBJ1-4; 9 nucleotides align to TRBD1. This CDR3 is built from 15 residues. Germline CDR1 is SEHNR and CDR2 is FQNEAQ (reference sequence). The trim removed 5 bases at V and 8 bases at J, leaving 9 bases unmatched. The CDR3 DNA reads TGTGCCAGCAGCCGACAGGGGGATGTTGGAGAAAAACTGTTTTTT. Protein: CASSRQGDVGEKLFF.

This chain uses TRBV28 with TRBJ1-1, with 8 bases that match TRBD1. The V segment lost 3 bases and the J segment 9 bases; nucleotides outside the gene matches: 6. This CDR3 is built from 13 residues. Germline V gives CDR1 MDHEN, CDR2 SYDVKM. The CDR3 reads CASSLGGQGKAFF. DNA for the CDR3: TGTGCCAGCAGTTTGGGTGGACAGGGAAAAGCTTTCTTT.

CDR3 in amino acids: CASSSPYRNQPQHF. For the CDR3, the DNA is TGTGCCAGCAGTTCACCCTACAGGAATCAGCCCCAGCATTTT. The chain links TRBV27 to TRBJ1-5, with TRBD1 as a possible D gene (5 bases). V lost 4 bases, J lost 4 bases, and 11 bases lay in between. The CDR3 spans 14 residues. The V gene's germline CDR1 is MNHEY and CDR2 SMNVEV (reference sequence).